A single sample is the source of the 3 T cell receptor beta chains below, sequenced in a study of blood T cells in healthy people across ages. The use of a sample-barcoded 5' primer and a J-beta primer mix characterized a second PCR of roughly 6 to 11 cycles. TCRdb itself ran the 5' RACE reads through MiXCR, one entry per CDR3 protein. The repertoire holds approximately 360,000 distinct CDR3 sequences, with 52% as singletons. Sequenced material: blood. Source of these receptors: a man aged 55 to 69 in good health.

The chain combines TRBV7-6 with TRBJ2-6; TRBD2 might be the D (5 bases). Trimming cost V 5 bases and J 2 bases, with 10 bases left between them. The CDR3 covers 15 residues. Per germline, CDR1 SGHVS and CDR2 FNYEAQ. CDR3 protein: CASSPRGPGANVLTF. The CDR3 DNA is TGTGCCAGCAGCCCACGGGGTCCTGGGGCCAACGTCCTGACTTTC.

The chain links TRBV7-6 to TRBJ2-1; a possible D gene is TRBD2 (5 bases). V gave up 6 bases and J gave up 2 bases, with 14 bases separating them. CDR1 is SGHVS and CDR2 is FNYEAQ in the germline V gene. CDR3 length: 15 amino acids. The CDR3 region has the DNA TGTGCCAGCAGTCTTCTGGGGAGTACCTACAATGAGCAGTTCTTC. Translation: CASSLLGSTYNEQFF.

The sample holds one count of this clonotype. CDR3 nucleotides: TGTGCCAGCAGCTTGACTAGGAGGCCAGATACGCAGTATTTT. Its translation is CASSLTRRPDTQYF. V and J are TRBV5-4 and TRBJ2-3, with D possibly being TRBD2 (5 bases). Trimming cost V 1 base and J 4 bases, with 10 bases left between them. CDR1 is SGHNT, CDR2 YYREEE, per germline (reference sequence). CDR3 length: 14 amino acids.